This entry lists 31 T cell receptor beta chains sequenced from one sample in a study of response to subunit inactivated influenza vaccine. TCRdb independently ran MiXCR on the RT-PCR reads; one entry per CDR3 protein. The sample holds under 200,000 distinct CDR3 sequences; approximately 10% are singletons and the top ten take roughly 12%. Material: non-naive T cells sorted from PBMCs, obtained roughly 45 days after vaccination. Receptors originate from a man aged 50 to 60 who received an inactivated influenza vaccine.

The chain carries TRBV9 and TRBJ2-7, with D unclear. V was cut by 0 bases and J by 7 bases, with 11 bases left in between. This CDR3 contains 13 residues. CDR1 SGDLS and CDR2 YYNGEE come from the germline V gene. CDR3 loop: CASSVGTVGEQYF. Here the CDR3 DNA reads TGTGCCAGCAGCGTAGGCACGGTGGGGGAGCAGTACTTC.

CDR3 in amino acids: CASSPGGTRAGELFF. In nucleotides, the CDR3 is TGTGCCAGCTCACCTGGCGGGACTCGAGCCGGGGAGCTGTTTTTT. The V and J genes are TRBV18 and TRBJ2-2; TRBD2 might be the D (6 bases). Between the trimmed V and J ends, which lost 3 bases and 6 bases, there was a span of 14 bases. The CDR3 is made up of 15 amino acids. Germline V gene sequence: CDR1 KGHSH, CDR2 LQKENI.

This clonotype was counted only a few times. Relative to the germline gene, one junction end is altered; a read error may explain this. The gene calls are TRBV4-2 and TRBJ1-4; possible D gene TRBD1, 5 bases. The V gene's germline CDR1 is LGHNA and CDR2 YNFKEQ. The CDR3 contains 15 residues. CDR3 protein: CASSKEGRGSEKLFF. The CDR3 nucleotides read TGTGCCAGCAGCAAAGAGGGGAGGGGAAGCGAAAAACTGTTTTTT.

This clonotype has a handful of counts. CDR3 in amino acids: CASSFLSGSGNEQFF. CDR3 in DNA: TGTGCCAGCAGCTTTCTCAGCGGGAGTGGCAATGAGCAGTTCTTC. V usage is TRBV7-9 and J usage is TRBJ2-1, with TRBD2 identical over 8 bases. Germline CDR1 is SEHNR and CDR2 is FQNEAQ (reference sequence). J was trimmed by 6 bases and V by 3 bases; bases with no gene match: 7. The CDR3 loop spans 15 amino acids.

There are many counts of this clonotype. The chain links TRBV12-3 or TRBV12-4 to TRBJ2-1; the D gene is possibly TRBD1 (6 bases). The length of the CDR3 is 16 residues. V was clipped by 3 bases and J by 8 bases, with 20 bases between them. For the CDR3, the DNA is TGTGCCAGCAGTTTCGTTTTCGGAGGCAGGGGTTATGAGCAGTTCTTC. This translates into CASSFVFGGRGYEQFF.

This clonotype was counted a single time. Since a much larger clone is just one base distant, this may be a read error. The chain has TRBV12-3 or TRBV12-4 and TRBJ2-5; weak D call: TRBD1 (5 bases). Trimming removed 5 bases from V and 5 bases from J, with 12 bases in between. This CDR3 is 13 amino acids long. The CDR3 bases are TGTGCCAGCAGTGGGGAAAGGGGTGAGACCCAGTACTTC. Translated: CASSGERGETQYF.

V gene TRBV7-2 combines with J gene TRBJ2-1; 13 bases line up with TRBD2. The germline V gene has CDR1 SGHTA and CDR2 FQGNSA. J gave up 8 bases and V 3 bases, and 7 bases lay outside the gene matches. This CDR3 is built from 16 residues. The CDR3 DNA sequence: TGTGCCAGCAGCTTGGCTACTAGCGGGGGGGCTCATGAGCAGTTCTTC. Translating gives CASSLATSGGAHEQFF.

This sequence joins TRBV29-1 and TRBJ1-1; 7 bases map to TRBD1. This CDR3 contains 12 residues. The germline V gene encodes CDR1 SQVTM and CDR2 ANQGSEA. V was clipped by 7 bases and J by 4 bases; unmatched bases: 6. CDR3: CSGDRASTEAFF. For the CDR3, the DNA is TGCAGCGGAGACAGGGCGAGCACTGAAGCTTTCTTT.

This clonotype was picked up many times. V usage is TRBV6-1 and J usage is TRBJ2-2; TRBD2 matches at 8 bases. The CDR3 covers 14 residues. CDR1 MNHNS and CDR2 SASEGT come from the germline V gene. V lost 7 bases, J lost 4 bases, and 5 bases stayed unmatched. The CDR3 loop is CASNSGTATGELFF. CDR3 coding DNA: TGTGCCAGCAATAGCGGGACTGCCACCGGGGAGCTGTTTTTT.

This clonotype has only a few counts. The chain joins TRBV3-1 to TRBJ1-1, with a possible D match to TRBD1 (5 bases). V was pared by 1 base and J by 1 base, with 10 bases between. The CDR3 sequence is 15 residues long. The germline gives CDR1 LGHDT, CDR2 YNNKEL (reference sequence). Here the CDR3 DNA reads TGTGCCAGCAGCCAAGGGGCAGGGACGAACACTGAAGCTTTCTTT. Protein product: CASSQGAGTNTEAFF.

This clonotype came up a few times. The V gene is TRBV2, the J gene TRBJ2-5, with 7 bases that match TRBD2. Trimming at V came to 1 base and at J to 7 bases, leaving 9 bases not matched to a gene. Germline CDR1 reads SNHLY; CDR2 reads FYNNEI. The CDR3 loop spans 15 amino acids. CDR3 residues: CASSEGRTSGGTQYF. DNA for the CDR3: TGTGCCAGCAGTGAAGGGCGGACTAGTGGAGGGACCCAGTACTTC.

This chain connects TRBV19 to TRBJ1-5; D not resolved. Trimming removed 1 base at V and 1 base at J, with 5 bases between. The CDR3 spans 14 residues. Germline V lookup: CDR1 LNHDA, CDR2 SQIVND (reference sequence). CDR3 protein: CASSIGRSNQPQHF. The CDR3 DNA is TGTGCCAGTAGTATAGGCCGGAGCAATCAGCCCCAGCATTTT.

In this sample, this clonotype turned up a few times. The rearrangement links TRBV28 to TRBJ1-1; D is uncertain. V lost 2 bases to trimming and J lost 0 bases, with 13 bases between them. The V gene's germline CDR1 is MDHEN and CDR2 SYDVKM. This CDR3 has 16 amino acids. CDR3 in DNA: TGTGCCAGCAGTTTAAATCCGGGTAACATGAACACTGAAGCTTTCTTT. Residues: CASSLNPGNMNTEAFF.

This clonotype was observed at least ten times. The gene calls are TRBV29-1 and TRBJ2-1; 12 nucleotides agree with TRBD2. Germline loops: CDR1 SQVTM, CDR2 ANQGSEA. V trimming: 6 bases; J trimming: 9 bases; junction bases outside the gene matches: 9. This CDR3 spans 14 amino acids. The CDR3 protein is CSVLLAGGMGEQFF. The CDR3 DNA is TGCAGCGTCCTACTAGCGGGGGGTATGGGTGAGCAGTTCTTC.

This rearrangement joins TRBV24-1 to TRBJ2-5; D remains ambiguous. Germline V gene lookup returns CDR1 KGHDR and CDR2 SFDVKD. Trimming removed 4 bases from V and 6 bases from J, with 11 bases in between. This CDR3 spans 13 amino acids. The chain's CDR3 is CATSDLARKTQYF. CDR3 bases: TGTGCCACCAGTGACCTGGCGAGGAAGACCCAGTACTTC.

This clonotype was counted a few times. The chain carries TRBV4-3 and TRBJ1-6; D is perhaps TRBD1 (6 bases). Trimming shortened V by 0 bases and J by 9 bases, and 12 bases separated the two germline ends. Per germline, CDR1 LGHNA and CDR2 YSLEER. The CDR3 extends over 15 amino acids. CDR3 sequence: CASSQDSRQVSPLHF. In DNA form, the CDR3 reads TGCGCCAGCAGCCAAGATAGCCGACAGGTTTCACCCCTCCACTTT.

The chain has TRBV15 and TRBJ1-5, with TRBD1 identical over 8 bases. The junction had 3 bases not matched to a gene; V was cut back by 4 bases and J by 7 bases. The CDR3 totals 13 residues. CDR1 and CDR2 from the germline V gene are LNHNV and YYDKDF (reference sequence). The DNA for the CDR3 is TGTGCCACCAGCACCGACAGGGGACAGCCCCAGCATTTT. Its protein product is CATSTDRGQPQHF.

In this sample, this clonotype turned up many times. The CDR3 DNA reads TGTGCCAGCAGCCGGATGAACACTGAAGCTTTCTTT. As protein: CASSRMNTEAFF. The genes are TRBV7-9 and TRBJ1-1, with D hard to call. This CDR3 spans 12 amino acids. Germline V CDR1 and CDR2: SEHNR, FQNEAQ (reference sequence). The V and J ends lost 5 bases and 0 bases respectively, with 4 bases between them.

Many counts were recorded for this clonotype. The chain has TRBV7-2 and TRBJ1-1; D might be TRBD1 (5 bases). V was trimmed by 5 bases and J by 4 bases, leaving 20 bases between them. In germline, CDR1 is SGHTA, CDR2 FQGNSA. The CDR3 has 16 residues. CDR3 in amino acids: CASSPRQTRRSTEAFF. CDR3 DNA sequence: TGTGCCAGCAGCCCACGACAGACCAGGCGTTCCACTGAAGCTTTCTTT.

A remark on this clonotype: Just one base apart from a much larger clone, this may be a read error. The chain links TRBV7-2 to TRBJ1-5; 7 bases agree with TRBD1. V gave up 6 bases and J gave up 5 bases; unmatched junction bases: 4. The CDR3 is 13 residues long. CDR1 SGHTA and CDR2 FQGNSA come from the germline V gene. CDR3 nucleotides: TGTGCCAGCAGTCATGACAGGGATCAGCCCCAGCATTTT. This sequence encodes CASSHDRDQPQHF.

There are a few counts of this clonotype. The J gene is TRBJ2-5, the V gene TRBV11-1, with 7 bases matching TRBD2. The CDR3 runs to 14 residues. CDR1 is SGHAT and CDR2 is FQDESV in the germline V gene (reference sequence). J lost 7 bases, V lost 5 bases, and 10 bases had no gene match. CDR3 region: CASSGNAGDGTQYF. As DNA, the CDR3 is TGTGCCAGCAGCGGCAACGCGGGGGACGGGACCCAGTACTTC.

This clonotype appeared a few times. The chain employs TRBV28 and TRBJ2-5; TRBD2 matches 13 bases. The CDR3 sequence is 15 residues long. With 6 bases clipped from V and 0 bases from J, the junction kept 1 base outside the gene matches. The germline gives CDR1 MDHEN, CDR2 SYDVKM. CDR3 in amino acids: CASRLAGGYQETQYF. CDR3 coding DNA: TGTGCCAGCAGACTAGCGGGAGGGTACCAAGAGACCCAGTACTTC.

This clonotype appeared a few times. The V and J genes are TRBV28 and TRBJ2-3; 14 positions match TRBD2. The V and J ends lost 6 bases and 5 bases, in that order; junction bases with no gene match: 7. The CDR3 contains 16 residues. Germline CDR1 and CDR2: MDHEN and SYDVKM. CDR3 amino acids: CASRTGTSGSGDTQYF. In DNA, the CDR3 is TGTGCCAGCAGGACCGGGACTAGCGGGAGTGGAGATACGCAGTATTTT. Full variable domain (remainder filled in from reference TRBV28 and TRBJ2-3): DVKVTQSSRYLVKRTGEKVFLECVQDMDHENMFWYRQDPGLGLRLIYFSYDVKMKEKGDIPEGYSVSREKKERFSLILESASTNQTSMYLCASRTGTSGSGDTQYFGPGTRLTVL.

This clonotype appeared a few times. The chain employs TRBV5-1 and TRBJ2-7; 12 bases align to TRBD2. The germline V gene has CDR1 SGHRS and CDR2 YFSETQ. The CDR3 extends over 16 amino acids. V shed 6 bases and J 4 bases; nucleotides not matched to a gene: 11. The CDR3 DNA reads TGCGCCAGCACCACGTCGACTAGCGGGAGAGGATACGAGCAGTACTTC. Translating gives CASTTSTSGRGYEQYF. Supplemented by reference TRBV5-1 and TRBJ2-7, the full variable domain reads KAGVTQTPRYLIKTRGQQVTLSCSPISGHRSVSWYQQTPGQGLQFLFEYFSETQRNKGNFPGRFSGRQFSNSRSEMNVSTLELGDSALYLCASTTSTSGRGYEQYFGPGTRLTVT.

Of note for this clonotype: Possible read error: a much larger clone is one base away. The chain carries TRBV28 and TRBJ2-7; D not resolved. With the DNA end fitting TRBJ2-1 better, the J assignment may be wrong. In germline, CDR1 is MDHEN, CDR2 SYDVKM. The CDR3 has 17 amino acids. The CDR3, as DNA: TGTGCCTCTACTGCACGTCTGGGGTTGGGCTCTGGCTACGAGCAGTTCTTC. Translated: CASTARLGLGSGYEQFF.

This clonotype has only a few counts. The CDR3 spells CASSDPRYNEQFF. CDR3 nucleotide sequence: TGTGCCAGCAGTGACCCCAGGTACAATGAGCAGTTCTTC. The chain carries TRBV6-1 and TRBJ2-1; no definite D call. Deletions cut 3 bases from V and 4 bases from J, with 7 bases between. The CDR3 extends over 13 amino acids. From germline, CDR1 is MNHNS and CDR2 SASEGT.

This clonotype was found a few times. CDR3 residues: CASSKDRTGEQFF. DNA of the CDR3: TGTGCCAGCAGTAAGGACAGAACGGGTGAGCAGTTCTTC. This sequence joins TRBV27 and TRBJ2-1, with a possible D match to TRBD1 (6 bases). V dropped 5 bases and J dropped 9 bases, with 14 bases sitting between them. The CDR3 covers 13 residues. CDR1 is MNHEY and CDR2 is SMNVEV in the germline V gene (reference sequence).

In DNA form, the CDR3 reads TGTGCCACCAGTGATCCGGGGAGGGAGGCTACGCAGTATTTT. As protein: CATSDPGREATQYF. The chain combines TRBV24-1 with TRBJ2-3; 7 bases agree with TRBD2. Germline V lookup: CDR1 KGHDR, CDR2 SFDVKD. This CDR3 comprises 14 residues. V lost 3 bases, J lost 8 bases, and 7 bases stayed unmatched.

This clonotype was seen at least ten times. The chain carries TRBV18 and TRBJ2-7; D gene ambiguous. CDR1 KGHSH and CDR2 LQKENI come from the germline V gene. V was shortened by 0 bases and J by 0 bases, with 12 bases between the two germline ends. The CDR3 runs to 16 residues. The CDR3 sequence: CASSPPGISDSYEQYF. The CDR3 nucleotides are TGTGCCAGCTCACCACCGGGGATTTCGGACTCCTACGAGCAGTACTTC.

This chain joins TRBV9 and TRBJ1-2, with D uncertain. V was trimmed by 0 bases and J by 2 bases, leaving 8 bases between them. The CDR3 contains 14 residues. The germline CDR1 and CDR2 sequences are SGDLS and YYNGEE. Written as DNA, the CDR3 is TGTGCCAGCAGCGTAGAACAGACGAACTATGGCTACACCTTC. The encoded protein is CASSVEQTNYGYTF.

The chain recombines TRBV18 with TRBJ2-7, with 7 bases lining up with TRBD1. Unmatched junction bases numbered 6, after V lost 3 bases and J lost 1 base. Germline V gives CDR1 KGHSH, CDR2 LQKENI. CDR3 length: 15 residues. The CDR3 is CASSPGETGSYEQYF. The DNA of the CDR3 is TGTGCCAGCTCACCTGGAGAGACAGGGTCCTACGAGCAGTACTTC.